This is a list of T cell receptor beta chains from one sample in a study of Ad26.COV2.S vaccination and SARS-CoV-2 variants. Clones were sequenced by immunoSEQ multiplex PCR, and TCRdb holds only the in-frame ones, with some missing. This sample has about 350,000 clones; about 85% occur once, and the top ten carry roughly 3.1%. The specimen was peripheral blood, collected in a trial of Ad26.COV2.S vaccine versus placebo. Receptors were obtained from a person aged 18-65 years who received the Ad26.COV2.S COVID-19 vaccine or a placebo. The CDR3 runs from the conserved cysteine through the conserved F or W. A D gene is named only where the DNA matches it firmly.

j_call v_call cdr3_length d_call cdr3_nt cdr3_aa
TRBJ2-2 TRBV24-1 14 TRBD2 TGTGCCACCAGTAGAGAGGGAGGGACCGGGGAGCTGTTTTTT CATSREGGTGELFF
TRBJ2-7 TRBV5-5 12 NA TGTGCCAGCAGCTACCGAGAATACGAGCAGTACTTC CASSYREYEQYF
TRBJ2-5 TRBV2 14 NA TGTGCCAGCAGGGCCCGGGACAAAAAAGAGACCCAGTACTTC CASRARDKKETQYF
TRBJ2-5 TRBV5-1 16 TRBD2 TGCGCCAGCAGCTTGACCACTAGCGGCCTCCAAGAGACCCAGTACTTC CASSLTTSGLQETQYF
TRBJ2-3 TRBV3-1/TRBV3-2 11 NA TGTGCCAGCAGCCGCGGAGATACGCAGTATTTT CASSRGDTQYF
TRBJ2-7 TRBV3-1/TRBV3-2 16 TRBD2 TGTGCCAGCAGCCACCTCTGGGCGGGAGGCTTCGACGAGCAGTACTTC CASSHLWAGGFDEQYF
TRBJ1-5 TRBV5-1 15 NA TGCGCCAGCAGCTTGAAGGGAGGGGACAATCAGCCCCAGCATTTT CASSLKGGDNQPQHF
TRBJ2-3 TRBV13 16 TRBD1 TGTGCCAGCAGCTCACCGGGACAGGGCATCACAGATACGCAGTATTTT CASSSPGQGITDTQYF
TRBJ2-3 TRBV6-7 14 NA TGTGCGGCCTCGGTGGGGGCTAGCACAGATACGCAGTATTTT CAASVGASTDTQYF
TRBJ1-5 TRBV7-2 14 TRBD1 TGTGCCAGCAGCTTAGCAGACAGGGATCAGCCCCAGCATTTT CASSLADRDQPQHF
TRBJ2-7 TRBV7-2 14 NA TGTGCCAGCAGCCTGGACGGAGCCCCCTACGAGCAGTACTTC CASSLDGAPYEQYF
TRBJ2-3 TRBV5-1 20 TRBD2 TGCGCCAGCAGCTTGGCCGCGGGAGGGCCCTTGGTATCTATGACAGATACGCAGTATTTT CASSLAAGGPLVSMTDTQYF
TRBJ2-7 TRBV9 13 TRBD2 TGTGCCAGCAGTAGCGGGAGTAACTACGAGCAGTACTTC CASSSGSNYEQYF
TRBJ2-2 TRBV5-4 18 TRBD1 TGTGCCAGCAGCCCCCCCGCCACAGGGGGCGGGTACACCGGGGAGCTGTTTTTT CASSPPATGGGYTGELFF
TRBJ1-5 TRBV27 16 TRBD1 TGTGCCAGCAGTTTATCTCCAGGGGGCCTGGATCAGCCCCAGCATTTT CASSLSPGGLDQPQHF
TRBJ2-3 TRBV5-6 14 TRBD2 TGTGCCAGCAGCTTGCGGGGGGACACAGATACGCAGTATTTT CASSLRGDTDTQYF
TRBJ2-5 TRBV27 14 TRBD1 TGTGCCAGCAGTCCGGGGACAGGGGGCGAGACCCAGTACTTC CASSPGTGGETQYF